This is a list of T cell receptor beta chains from one sample in a study of long-term antiretroviral therapy in people with HIV. Sequenced by immunoSEQ multiplex PCR; TCRdb stores in-frame clones only, minus some. The sample lists some 19,000 clones; roughly four fifths were seen once. This specimen was unsorted PBMCs, taken 2.2 years after starting antiretroviral therapy. The receptor set was obtained from a man aged 50-60 years with HIV. The CDR3 runs from the conserved cysteine through the conserved F or W. The D gene is left open where the match is weak. Clone size is given for some rows only: seen once, a few or many times, or a class if the clone is expanded.

j_call d_call clone_size v_call cdr3_nt cdr3_aa
TRBJ2-5 - - TRBV9 TGTGCCAGCAGCGTAGATTTTGGGTTCGAAGAGACCCAGTACTTC CASSVDFGFEETQYF
TRBJ2-5 TRBD2 - TRBV2 TGTGCCGGGAGGGGTGAGACAGAGACCCAGTACTTC CAGRGETETQYF
TRBJ1-1 - - TRBV27 TGTGCCAGCAGTATGACAGTGGACACTGAAGCTTTCTTT CASSMTVDTEAFF
TRBJ2-1 TRBD2 - TRBV28 TGTGCCAGCAGTTTAGGACTAGCCTCTCGTCTCTACAATGAGCAGTTCTTC CASSLGLASRLYNEQFF
TRBJ1-5 TRBD1 few TRBV10-1 TGCGCCAGCCTGAGGGACAGGAGCAATCAGCCCCAGCATTTT CASLRDRSNQPQHF
TRBJ1-1 - once TRBV7-6 TGTGCCAGCAGCTTAGGCGGGACTTTCACTGAAGCTTTCTTT CASSLGGTFTEAFF
TRBJ1-1 TRBD1 - TRBV19 TGTGCCAGTAGTATTCGGGACAGCTCCGATGAAGCTTTCTTT CASSIRDSSDEAFF
TRBJ2-7 - - TRBV28 TGTGCCAGCAGTTTTTTCTTCCCGGACGCCGAGCAGTACTTC CASSFFFPDAEQYF
TRBJ2-3 - - TRBV7-8 TGTGCCAGCAGCTTTAGGGCCTCAGCCACAGATACGCAGTATTTT CASSFRASATDTQYF
TRBJ2-7 TRBD1 - TRBV9 TGTGCCAGCAGCCTAACGACAGGGACCTACGAGCAGTACTTC CASSLTTGTYEQYF
TRBJ1-5 TRBD1 - TRBV28 TGTGCCAGCAGTTCGGACAGGGCGCCCCAGCATTTT CASSSDRAPQHF
TRBJ2-3 TRBD1 - TRBV5-4 TGTGCCAGCAGTTCTCCCGGGACAGGGTCCGATACGCAGTATTTT CASSSPGTGSDTQYF
TRBJ2-3 TRBD1 once TRBV18 TGTGCCAGCTCACCACGTAGGACAGGGGCAGATACGCAGTATTTT CASSPRRTGADTQYF
TRBJ2-3 TRBD2 - TRBV10-3 TGTGCCACCAGGACTAGCGGCATCACAGATACGCAGTATTTT CATRTSGITDTQYF
TRBJ1-3 - few TRBV7-9 TGTGCCAGCAGCTTTTCCTACGTTGGAAACACCATATATTTT CASSFSYVGNTIYF
TRBJ1-2 TRBD1 - TRBV4-3 TGCGCCAGCAGCCATTACCTTACCGGGACAGGGGCCTATGGCTACACCTTC CASSHYLTGTGAYGYTF
TRBJ2-3 - - TRBV9 TGTGCCAGCAGCGTAGAATTGGATACGCAGTATTTT CASSVELDTQYF
TRBJ1-1 - - TRBV5-6 TGTGCCAGCAGCTTGAGGCCGGACAGAACAGGGAACACTGAAGCTTTCTTT CASSLRPDRTGNTEAFF
TRBJ2-3 TRBD1 - TRBV19 TGTGCCAGTAGTATCGTAGCCTTCGGGACAGGGGGTACAGATACGCAGTATTTT CASSIVAFGTGGTDTQYF
TRBJ2-7 - few TRBV11-2 TGTGCCAGCAGCTGGGGGGCCGGGTACGAGCAGTACTTC CASSWGAGYEQYF
TRBJ2-5 - - TRBV5-1 TGCGCCAGCAGCTTGGCCCGAGAGACCCAGTACTTC CASSLARETQYF
TRBJ1-5 - - TRBV10-3 TGTGCCATCAGCAGGGACAGCAATCAGCCCCAGCATTTT CAISRDSNQPQHF
TRBJ2-7 - - TRBV11-3 TGTGCCAGCAGCGCCGACGATGTGGGAGAGCAGTACTTC CASSADDVGEQYF
TRBJ1-2 - - TRBV5-1 TGCGCCAGCAGCCGATACAGGGCCTTC CASSRYRAF
TRBJ1-6 - - TRBV5-4 TGTGCCAGCAGCTTCGAGGGACTGGGGGCCTTTTCACCCCTCCACTTT CASSFEGLGAFSPLHF
TRBJ1-5 TRBD1 - TRBV6-6 TGTGCCAGCGCGCCTGACAGGGGGCGGACTCAGCCCCAGCATTTT CASAPDRGRTQPQHF
TRBJ2-5 TRBD2 once TRBV30 TGTGCCGGATCCCAGGGGCTAGCGGGAGGAGGGGAGACCCAGTACTTC CAGSQGLAGGGETQYF
TRBJ2-1 - - TRBV29-1 TGCAGCGTTGGGTGGGGCCGTCTTGAGCAGTTCTTC CSVGWGRLEQFF
TRBJ1-1 - - TRBV29-1 TGCAGCGTACCGGGCATGAACACTGAAGCTTTCTTT CSVPGMNTEAFF
TRBJ1-6 - - TRBV5-6 TGTGCCAGCAGCTTAAGACAGTTCTATAATTCACCCCTCCACTTT CASSLRQFYNSPLHF
TRBJ2-3 TRBD2 - TRBV5-6 TGTGCCAGCAGCTTAGGGACTAGCCTCGGGGGCACAGATACGCAGTATTTT CASSLGTSLGGTDTQYF
TRBJ2-2 TRBD2 - TRBV11-3 TGTGCCAGCAGCCGCGGGGGCACCGGGGAGCTGTTTTTT CASSRGGTGELFF
TRBJ2-7 TRBD1 - TRBV5-1 TGCGCCAGCAGCTTACAGGGGTCCGACTACGAGCAGTACTTC CASSLQGSDYEQYF
TRBJ2-3 TRBD1 - TRBV7-9 TGTGCCACGTCGACAGGGGCGATCCAGTTGACAGATACGCAGTATTTT CATSTGAIQLTDTQYF
TRBJ1-6 - - TRBV4-3 TGCGCCAGCAGCCAAGGACAGTTTAATTCACCCCTCCACTTT CASSQGQFNSPLHF
TRBJ1-5 - few TRBV6-6 TGTGCCAGTCGACAGGACGGCAATCAGCCCCAGCATTTT CASRQDGNQPQHF
TRBJ2-7 TRBD2 - TRBV27 TGTGCCAGCAGTTTGGGAGGGGTCACCTACGAGCAGTACTTC CASSLGGVTYEQYF
TRBJ2-7 - few TRBV12-2 TGTGCAAGTCTCCCATATCCACTAGTCAGACACGAGCAGTACTTC CASLPYPLVRHEQYF
TRBJ2-2 - once TRBV7-9 TGTGCCAGCCCCTACGGGGGCTTGAACACCGGGGAGCTGTTTTTT CASPYGGLNTGELFF
TRBJ2-7 TRBD1 - TRBV10-3 TGTGCCATCAGTGAGGCAATGGGGACAGGGGCCAAGCAGTACTTC CAISEAMGTGAKQYF
TRBJ2-3 - - TRBV4-1 TGCGCCAGCAGCTCCAGGGTGGGCACGAGCACAGATACGCAGTATTTT CASSSRVGTSTDTQYF